A single sample is the source of the 6 T cell receptor beta chains below, sequenced in a study of blood T cell repertoires in COVID-19. Clones were read by immunoSEQ multiplex PCR, and TCRdb kept only the in-frame ones, dropping some. Of 450,000 or so clones listed, 70% to 90% were seen once; the top ten hold 0.8% to 1%. Material for sequencing was peripheral blood. Source of these receptors: a man aged 18 to 29 with COVID-19, enrolled during active disease.

The chain employs TRBV10-1 and TRBJ2-3; TRBD1 matches 7 bases. Germline CDR1 is WNHNN and CDR2 is SYGVQD (reference sequence). J lost 4 bases, V lost 8 bases, and 9 bases had no gene match. This CDR3 has 14 amino acids. The CDR3 coding sequence is TGCGCCAGCTCATGCCAGGGGGTACCAGATACGCAGTATTTT. Its translation: CASSCQGVPDTQYF.

The rearrangement joins TRBV7-2 to TRBJ2-3, with TRBD2 identical over 10 bases. J lost 1 base, V lost 7 bases, and 5 bases had no gene match. Germline CDR1 reads SGHTA; CDR2 reads FQGNSA. The length of the CDR3 is 15 residues. DNA of the CDR3: TGTGCCAGCACACTAGCGGGGCTCGGCACAGATACGCAGTATTTT. Amino acid sequence: CASTLAGLGTDTQYF.

V is TRBV9 and J is TRBJ2-7, with 7 bases identical to TRBD2. This CDR3 has 17 residues. Unmatched junction bases numbered 15, after V lost 3 bases and J lost 3 bases. Germline V gene sequence: CDR1 SGDLS, CDR2 YYNGEE. CDR3 in DNA: TGTGCCAGCAGCGAAGAAGTAGGCGGGGGAAGGCACTACGAGCAGTACTTC. It specifies CASSEEVGGGRHYEQYF. The full variable domain, rest sourced from reference TRBV9 and TRBJ2-7, is DSGVTQTPKHLITATGQRVTLRCSPRSGDLSVYWYQQSLDQGLQFLIQYYNGEERAKGNILERFSAQQFPDLHSELNLSSLELGDSALYFCASSEEVGGGRHYEQYFGPGTRLTVT.

This rearrangement joins TRBV5-4 to TRBJ2-5; the D is unclear. Germline CDR1 reads SGHNT; CDR2 reads YYREEE (reference sequence). This CDR3 comprises 13 residues. V was clipped by 1 base and J by 3 bases, with 7 bases between them. The CDR3 region has the DNA TGTGCCAGCAGCTTGCAACCAGAAGAGACCCAGTACTTC. Its protein is CASSLQPEETQYF.

V is TRBV29-1 and J is TRBJ2-1; 12 positions agree with TRBD2. Trimming removed 6 bases from V and 8 bases from J; junction bases left unmatched: 8. The CDR3 totals 14 residues. The V gene's germline CDR1 is SQVTM and CDR2 ANQGSEA. CDR3 protein: CSVTSGSDFDEQFF. The CDR3 DNA reads as TGCAGCGTGACTAGCGGGAGTGATTTTGATGAGCAGTTCTTC.

This sequence joins TRBV5-1 and TRBJ2-5; perhaps TRBD1 as D (5 bases). V shed 0 bases and J shed 5 bases, with 8 bases lying between them. The CDR3 contains 13 residues. The V gene's germline CDR1 is SGHRS and CDR2 YFSETQ. In DNA, the CDR3 is TGCGCCAGCAGCTTGGAGGGGTGGGAGACCCAGTACTTC. This encodes CASSLEGWETQYF.